One and the same sample provided the 18 T cell receptor beta chains below, sequenced in a study of cytomegalovirus exposure and HLA in healthy donors. This PCR relied on a set of 60 Vbeta primers and 13 Jbeta primers. Some clones are missing from TCRdb's copy, which holds only in-frame ones; the method was immunoSEQ multiplex PCR. The repertoire includes over 100,000 clones, roughly two thirds of them detected once, and roughly 8% sits in the top ten. The sample taken for sequencing was PBMCs. The receptor source for this set is a man aged 40-50 years in good health and CMV-seronegative.

The chain couples TRBV6-1 to TRBJ2-7; perhaps TRBD2 as D (5 bases). CDR3 size: 11 residues. The V gene lost 3 bases and the J gene lost 6 bases, with 6 bases spanning the gap. The germline V gene encodes CDR1 MNHNS and CDR2 SASEGT. In DNA, the CDR3 is TGTGCCAGCAGTGAGAGCGGCGAGCAGTACTTC. Protein sequence: CASSESGEQYF.

V usage is TRBV10-3 and J usage is TRBJ2-7; possible D gene TRBD1, 6 bases. This CDR3 region has 13 residues. V was trimmed by 6 bases and J by 2 bases, leaving 11 bases between them. Per the germline V gene, CDR1 is ENHRY and CDR2 is SYGVKD. The CDR3 DNA sequence: TGTGCCATCAGCCCCGGGACACCCTACGAGCAGTACTTC. It encodes CAISPGTPYEQYF.

J is TRBJ1-2 and V is TRBV27; TRBD1 agrees at 8 bases. Germline loops: CDR1 MNHEY, CDR2 SMNVEV (reference sequence). The CDR3 runs to 11 residues. V shed 10 bases and J 7 bases; nucleotides not matched to a gene: 5. As DNA, the CDR3 is TGTGCCACTAAGACAGGGGTTGGCTACACCTTC. This codes for CATKTGVGYTF.

The chain couples TRBV7-9 to TRBJ1-6, with a possible D match to TRBD1 (5 bases). The V end was cut by 5 bases, the J end by 8 bases, with 10 bases between. Germline V gene lookup returns CDR1 SEHNR and CDR2 FQNEAQ (reference sequence). The CDR3 length is 13 residues. The CDR3 loop reads CASSRGVDSPLHF. CDR3 coding DNA: TGTGCCAGCAGCAGGGGTGTCGATTCACCCCTCCACTTT.

J is TRBJ2-7 and V is TRBV13, with D perhaps matching TRBD2 (6 bases). The CDR3 is 14 amino acids. Between the trimmed V and J ends, which lost 2 bases and 3 bases, there was a span of 11 bases. Germline V lookup: CDR1 PRHDT, CDR2 FYEKMQ (reference sequence). As DNA, the CDR3 is TGTGCCAGCAGCTTAAGCGGGCCGGGCTACGAGCAGTACTTC. Encoded protein: CASSLSGPGYEQYF.

The chain is built from TRBV19 and TRBJ2-2; 10 positions agree with TRBD1. This CDR3 contains 17 residues. Germline trimming cut 5 bases from V and 3 bases from J; bases unmatched to any gene: 9. Germline CDR1 is LNHDA and CDR2 is SQIVND (reference sequence). The DNA for the CDR3 is TGTGCCAGTAGTCAATTCCGGGACAGGGGTTACACCGGGGAGCTGTTTTTT. Its translation: CASSQFRDRGYTGELFF.

This clone was picked up one time. The rearrangement joins TRBV10-3 to TRBJ1-1; D remains unclear. The CDR3 runs 14 residues. CDR1 ENHRY and CDR2 SYGVKD come from the germline V gene. Deletions cut 2 bases from V and 6 bases from J, with 13 bases between. CDR3 protein: CAISEPGGFAEAFF. The CDR3 DNA sequence: TGTGCCATCAGTGAGCCGGGAGGGTTCGCTGAAGCTTTCTTT.

This clone was detected only a few times. The chain is built from TRBV4-3 and TRBJ1-1; weak D call: TRBD1 (5 bases). This CDR3 has 15 residues. CDR1 and CDR2 (germline): LGHNA, YSLEER. Trimming shortened V by 1 base and J by 4 bases, and 13 bases separated the two germline ends. The CDR3 loop reads CASSQGDGRGTEAFF. The CDR3 DNA sequence: TGCGCCAGCAGCCAAGGTGACGGAAGGGGCACTGAAGCTTTCTTT.

The chain links TRBV11-2 to TRBJ2-1, with 12 bases fitting TRBD2. This CDR3 contains 18 residues. The V segment lost 0 bases and the J segment 3 bases; nucleotides outside the gene matches: 6. Germline values: CDR1 SGHAT, CDR2 FQNNGV. The CDR3 DNA follows: TGTGCCAGCAGCTTAGATTCTCTAGCGGGGGGGATCTACAATGAGCAGTTCTTC. It codes for CASSLDSLAGGIYNEQFF.

This chain joins TRBV7-9 and TRBJ2-7; D call uncertain. Germline V gives CDR1 SEHNR, CDR2 FQNEAQ (reference sequence). The CDR3 consists of 11 residues. V lost 5 bases and J 2 bases, leaving 4 bases between the germline ends. CDR3 loop: CASSVTYEQYF. The CDR3 DNA follows: TGTGCCAGCAGCGTTACCTACGAGCAGTACTTC.

The CDR3 loop reads CASSLVRGRGAGEQYF. CDR3 coding DNA: TGTGCCAGCAGCTTAGTACGCGGGCGGGGGGCGGGCGAGCAGTACTTC. The chain carries TRBV7-2 and TRBJ2-7; 8 positions agree with TRBD2. Per the germline V gene, CDR1 is SGHTA and CDR2 is FQGNSA. The junction had 11 bases not matched to a gene; V was cut back by 1 base and J by 6 bases. This CDR3 has 16 amino acids.

This clone was recorded a few times. The chain links TRBV7-2 to TRBJ1-4; 7 nucleotides line up with TRBD1. CDR1 and CDR2 from the germline V gene are SGHTA and FQGNSA. With 2 bases clipped from V and 4 bases from J, the junction kept 4 bases outside the gene matches. CDR3 size: 15 residues. The CDR3 protein is CASSLSGGINEKLFF. The CDR3 DNA reads TGTGCCAGCAGCTTATCAGGGGGAATTAATGAAAAACTGTTTTTT. Full variable domain (missing parts from reference TRBV7-2 and TRBJ1-4): GAGVSQSPSNKVTEKGKDVELRCDPISGHTALYWYRQSLGQGLEFLIYFQGNSAPDKSGLPSDRFSAERTGGSVSTLTIQRTQQEDSAVYLCASSLSGGINEKLFFGSGTQLSVL.

V and J are TRBV7-9 and TRBJ2-7; 10 positions match TRBD1. J gave up 4 bases and V 4 bases, and 7 bases lay outside the gene matches. In germline, CDR1 is SEHNR, CDR2 FQNEAQ (reference sequence). This CDR3 comprises 15 residues. The DNA of the CDR3 is TGTGCCAGCAGCTACTTGGACAGGGGGACGTACGAGCAGTACTTC. It encodes CASSYLDRGTYEQYF.

J is TRBJ2-1 and V is TRBV7-3; D unresolved. Germline V gene lookup returns CDR1 SGHTA and CDR2 FQGTGA. Between the trimmed V and J ends, which lost 5 bases and 7 bases, there was a span of 15 bases. This CDR3 has 14 amino acids. CDR3 nucleotides: TGTGCCAGCAGCCCCGTGGGCAGCCAAAATGAGCAGTTCTTC. Translated, it gives CASSPVGSQNEQFF.

This chain uses TRBV30 with TRBJ2-3; 7 positions match TRBD1. Unmatched junction bases numbered 6, after V lost 6 bases and J lost 0 bases. CDR3 length equals 14 residues. The germline V gene encodes CDR1 GTSNPN and CDR2 SVGIG (reference sequence). CDR3 coding DNA: TGTGCCTGTACCAGGGGGTCAAGCACAGATACGCAGTATTTT. It codes for CACTRGSSTDTQYF.

V usage is TRBV6-5 and J usage is TRBJ1-4; TRBD1 might be the D (5 bases). The CDR3 is 14 residues long. The V end was cut by 6 bases, the J end by 2 bases, with 10 bases between. Germline CDR1 and CDR2: MNHEY and SVGAGI. The CDR3 loop reads CASSPAGTNEKLFF. The CDR3 nucleotides read TGTGCCAGCAGCCCCGCAGGGACTAATGAAAAACTGTTTTTT.

The CDR3 loop is CASSQGFPDRRFNEQFF. Written as DNA, the CDR3 is TGCGCCAGCAGCCAAGGGTTCCCGGACAGAAGGTTCAATGAGCAGTTCTTC. The gene calls are TRBV4-1 and TRBJ2-1, with a tentative D call TRBD1 (6 bases). CDR1 and CDR2 (germline): MGHRA, YSYEKL. The length of the CDR3 is 17 residues. V was cut by 1 base and J by 6 bases, with 19 bases left in between.

The chain recombines TRBV1 with TRBJ2-5; TRBD2 was called by the table and not checked on the DNA. TRBV1 is shown as a pseudogene. The CDR3 runs 17 residues. CDR3: CTSSQGGGTSGQETQYF. The CDR3 DNA follows: TGCACCAGCAGCCAAGGGGGCGGGACTAGCGGACAAGAGACCCAGTACTTC.